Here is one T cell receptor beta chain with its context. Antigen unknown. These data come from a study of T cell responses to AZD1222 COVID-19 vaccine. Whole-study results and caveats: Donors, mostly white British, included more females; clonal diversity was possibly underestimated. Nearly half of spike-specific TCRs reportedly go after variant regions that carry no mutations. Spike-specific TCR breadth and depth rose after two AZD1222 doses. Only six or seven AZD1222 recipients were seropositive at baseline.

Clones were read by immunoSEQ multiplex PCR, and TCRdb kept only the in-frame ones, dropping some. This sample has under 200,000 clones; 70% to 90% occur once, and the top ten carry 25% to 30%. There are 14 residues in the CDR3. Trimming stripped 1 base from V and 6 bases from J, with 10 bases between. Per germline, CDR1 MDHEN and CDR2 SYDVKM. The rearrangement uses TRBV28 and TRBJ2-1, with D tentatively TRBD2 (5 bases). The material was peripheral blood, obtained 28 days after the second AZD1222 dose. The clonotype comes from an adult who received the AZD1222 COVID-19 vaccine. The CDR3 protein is CASSLSLVGNEQFF. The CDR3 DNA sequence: TGTGCCAGCAGTTTATCACTAGTAGGCAATGAGCAGTTCTTC. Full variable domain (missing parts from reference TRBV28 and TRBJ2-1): DVKVTQSSRYLVKRTGEKVFLECVQDMDHENMFWYRQDPGLGLRLIYFSYDVKMKEKGDIPEGYSVSREKKERFSLILESASTNQTSMYLCASSLSLVGNEQFFGPGTRLTVL.